This T cell receptor beta chain appears in the sequencing data of a study of control samples from healthy donors and cancer patients. Trimming cost V 5 bases and J 4 bases; bases outside gene matches: 7. CDR3 length equals 14 residues. Looked up from germline, CDR1 is SGHTA and CDR2 is FQGNSA. Measured with immunoSEQ multiplex PCR; TCRdb has only the in-frame clones, and not every one. Among about 75,000 clones, roughly 94% were seen once, and the ten largest hold approximately 6%. This chain uses TRBV7-2 with TRBJ1-2, with 7 bases fitting TRBD1. Sequencing input: blood. The receptor was isolated from a woman in her forties in good health. In DNA, the CDR3 is TGTGCCAGCAGCCCCTTTCCAGGGGGCTATGGCTACACCTTC. Residues: CASSPFPGGYGYTF. Using reference TRBV7-2 and TRBJ1-2 for the parts outside the CDR3, the full variable domain is GAGVSQSPSNKVTEKGKDVELRCDPISGHTALYWYRQSLGQGLEFLIYFQGNSAPDKSGLPSDRFSAERTGGSVSTLTIQRTQQEDSAVYLCASSPFPGGYGYTFGSGTRLTVV.